The 7 T cell receptor beta chains reported below all come from one sample, sequenced in a study of blood T cells in healthy people across ages. A second PCR of roughly 6 to 12 cycles used a sample-barcoded 5' primer and a J-beta primer mix. Via MiXCR, TCRdb re-called the 5' RACE reads, giving one row per CDR3 protein. The sample consists of around 790,000 distinct CDR3 sequences, around 42% of them appearing once. Sequenced sample: blood. The origin of the receptors is a man aged 60-69 years in good health.

The J gene is TRBJ1-2, the V gene TRBV12-3 or TRBV12-4; D call uncertain. V lost 1 base and J lost 3, with 9 bases in between. CDR3 length: 14 amino acids. In DNA, the CDR3 is TGTGCCAGCAGTTTAGGCGACGGATACTATGGCTACACCTTC. As protein: CASSLGDGYYGYTF.

The sample holds a few counts of this clonotype. J is TRBJ1-6 and V is TRBV19; 11 nucleotides align to TRBD1. The trim removed 5 bases at V and 7 bases at J, leaving 1 base unmatched. This CDR3 contains 14 residues. Looked up from germline, CDR1 is LNHDA and CDR2 is SQIVND (reference sequence). CDR3 amino acids: CASSGTGGNSPLHF. The CDR3 DNA follows: TGTGCCAGTAGTGGGACAGGGGGAAATTCACCCCTCCACTTT.

This rearrangement joins TRBV5-1 to TRBJ2-1; 13 nucleotides line up with TRBD2. CDR3 length equals 15 residues. With 4 bases clipped from V and 9 bases from J, the junction kept 7 bases outside the gene matches. Per the germline V gene, CDR1 is SGHRS and CDR2 is YFSETQ. CDR3 sequence reads: CASSLGLAGASEQFF. DNA for the CDR3: TGCGCCAGCAGCCTAGGACTAGCGGGGGCTAGTGAGCAGTTCTTC.

The chain uses TRBV2 and TRBJ1-4; D remains ambiguous. In germline, CDR1 is SNHLY, CDR2 FYNNEI. There are 14 residues in the CDR3. V was shortened by 5 bases and J by 1 base, with 8 bases between the two germline ends. CDR3 loop: CASSNDITNEKLFF. Written as DNA, the CDR3 is TGTGCCAGCAGTAACGACATAACTAATGAAAAACTGTTTTTT.

V is TRBV5-8 and J is TRBJ2-4; 7 nucleotides line up with TRBD1. From germline, CDR1 is SGHTS and CDR2 YDEGEE. With 4 bases clipped from V and 0 bases from J, the junction kept 4 bases outside the gene matches. There are 15 residues in the CDR3. CDR3 bases: TGTGCCAGCAGCCTCGGGACAGCAGCCAAAAACATTCAGTACTTC. It is translated as CASSLGTAAKNIQYF.

This chain connects TRBV4-3 to TRBJ2-7; weak D call: TRBD1 (6 bases). This CDR3 is built from 14 residues. Between the trimmed V and J ends, which lost 3 bases and 6 bases, there was a span of 15 bases. Germline V gene sequence: CDR1 LGHNA, CDR2 YSLEER. The CDR3 region is CASSHTPTGLEQYF. The CDR3 bases are TGCGCCAGCAGCCATACTCCAACAGGGCTCGAGCAGTACTTC.

The rearrangement uses TRBV2 and TRBJ2-3; D not certain. Germline V gene lookup returns CDR1 SNHLY and CDR2 FYNNEI. The CDR3 contains 14 residues. V lost 0 bases, J lost 2 bases, and 6 bases lay in between. CDR3 region: CASSEALYTDTQYF. The CDR3 DNA reads as TGTGCCAGCAGTGAAGCGCTCTACACAGATACGCAGTATTTT.